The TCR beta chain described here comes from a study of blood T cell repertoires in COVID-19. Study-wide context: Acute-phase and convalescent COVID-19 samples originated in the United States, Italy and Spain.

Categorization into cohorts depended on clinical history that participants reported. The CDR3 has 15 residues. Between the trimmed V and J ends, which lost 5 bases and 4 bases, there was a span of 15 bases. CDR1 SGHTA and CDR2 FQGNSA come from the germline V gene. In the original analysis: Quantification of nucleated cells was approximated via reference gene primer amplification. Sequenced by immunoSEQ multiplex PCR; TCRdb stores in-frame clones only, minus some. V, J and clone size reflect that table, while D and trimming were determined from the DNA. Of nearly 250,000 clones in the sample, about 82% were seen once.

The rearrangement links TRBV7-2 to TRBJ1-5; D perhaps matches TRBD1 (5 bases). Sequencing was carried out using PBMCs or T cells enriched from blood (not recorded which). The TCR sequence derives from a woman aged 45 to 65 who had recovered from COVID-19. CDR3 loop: CASSTFKQANQPQHF. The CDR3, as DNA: TGTGCCAGCAGCACCTTCAAACAGGCGAATCAGCCCCAGCATTTT.